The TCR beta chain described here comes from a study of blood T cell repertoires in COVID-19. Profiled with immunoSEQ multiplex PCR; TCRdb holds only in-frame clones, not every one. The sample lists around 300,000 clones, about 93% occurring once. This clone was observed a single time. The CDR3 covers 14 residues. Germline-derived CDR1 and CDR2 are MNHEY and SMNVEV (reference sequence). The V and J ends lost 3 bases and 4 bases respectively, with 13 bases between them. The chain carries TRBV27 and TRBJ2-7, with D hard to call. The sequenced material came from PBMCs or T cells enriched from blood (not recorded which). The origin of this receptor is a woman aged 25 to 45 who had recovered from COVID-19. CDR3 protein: CASSLRGILYEQYF. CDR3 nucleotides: TGTGCCAGCAGTTTGCGAGGAATCTTATACGAGCAGTACTTC.